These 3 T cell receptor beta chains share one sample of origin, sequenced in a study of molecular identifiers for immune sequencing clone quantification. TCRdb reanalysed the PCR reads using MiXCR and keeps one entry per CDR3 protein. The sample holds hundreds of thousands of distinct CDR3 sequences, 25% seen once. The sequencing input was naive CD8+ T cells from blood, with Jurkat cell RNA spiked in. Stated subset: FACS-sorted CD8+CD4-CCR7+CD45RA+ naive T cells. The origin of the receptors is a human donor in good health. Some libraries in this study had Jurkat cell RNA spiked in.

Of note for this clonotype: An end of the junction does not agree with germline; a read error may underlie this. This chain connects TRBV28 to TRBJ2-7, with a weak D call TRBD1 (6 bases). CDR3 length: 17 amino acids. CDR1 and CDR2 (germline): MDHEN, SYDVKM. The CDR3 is CASTSLLGGPADYGQYF. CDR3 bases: TGTGCCAGCACCTCACTCCTAGGGGGACCCGCCGACTACGGGCAGTACTTC.

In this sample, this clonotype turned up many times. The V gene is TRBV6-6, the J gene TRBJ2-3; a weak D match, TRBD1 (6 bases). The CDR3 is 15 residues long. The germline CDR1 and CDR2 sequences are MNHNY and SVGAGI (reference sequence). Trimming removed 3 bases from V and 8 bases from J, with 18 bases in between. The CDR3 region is CASSYASGTRGTQYF. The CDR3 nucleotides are TGTGCCAGCAGTTATGCTTCGGGGACCAGGGGTACGCAGTATTTT.

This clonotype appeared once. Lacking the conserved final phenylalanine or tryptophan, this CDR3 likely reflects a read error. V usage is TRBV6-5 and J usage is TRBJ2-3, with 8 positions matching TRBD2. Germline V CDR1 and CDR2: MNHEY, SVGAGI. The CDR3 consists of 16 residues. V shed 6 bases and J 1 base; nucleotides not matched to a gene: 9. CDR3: CASSLSTSARTDTQYL. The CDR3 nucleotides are TGTGCCAGCAGCCTTTCGACTAGCGCTCGCACAGATACGCAGTATCTT.